This T cell receptor (beta chain) was sequenced for a study of cytomegalovirus exposure and HLA in healthy donors. Study context: Of all 400 or so donors who were genotyped, about 84% belonged to the Caucasian-associated ancestry cluster.

Findings of the study overall: The study flagged roughly 150 TCR beta chains as cytomegalovirus-associated.

This clone was observed a few times. Antigen specificity is unknown. CDR3 length equals 14 residues. Germline V gene lookup returns CDR1 MNHEY and CDR2 SVGAGI. V was trimmed by 5 bases and J by 7 bases, leaving 14 bases between them. The study ran its PCR with 60 Vbeta and 13 Jbeta primers. The assay was immunoSEQ multiplex PCR, and TCRdb's table has in-frame clones only and misses some. Counted here are 150,000 to 200,000 clones, around 76% occurring once; the ten biggest clones make up approximately 2%. The chain carries TRBV6-5 and TRBJ2-2; perhaps TRBD2 as D (7 bases). The specimen sequenced was PBMCs. This receptor was taken from a woman aged 25 to 39 in good health and CMV-seropositive. The CDR3 DNA is TGTGCCAGCAGTAGAGGGGGGGCAGTCGGGGAGCTGTTTTTT. It specifies CASSRGGAVGELFF.